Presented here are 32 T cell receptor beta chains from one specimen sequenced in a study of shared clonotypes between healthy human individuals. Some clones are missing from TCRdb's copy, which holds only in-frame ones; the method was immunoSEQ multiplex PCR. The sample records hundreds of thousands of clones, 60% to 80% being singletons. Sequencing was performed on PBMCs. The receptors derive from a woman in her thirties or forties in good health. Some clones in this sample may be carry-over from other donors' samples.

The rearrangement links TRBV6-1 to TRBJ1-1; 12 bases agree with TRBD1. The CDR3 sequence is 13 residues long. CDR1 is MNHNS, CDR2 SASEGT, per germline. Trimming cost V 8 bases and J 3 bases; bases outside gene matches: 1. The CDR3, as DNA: TGTGCCAGCGGGACAGGGGGCGACACTGAAGCTTTCTTT. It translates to CASGTGGDTEAFF.

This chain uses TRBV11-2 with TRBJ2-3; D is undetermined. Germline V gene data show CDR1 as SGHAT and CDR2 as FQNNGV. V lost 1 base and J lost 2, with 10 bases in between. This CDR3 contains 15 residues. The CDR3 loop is CASSLVGPSTDTQYF. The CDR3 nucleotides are TGTGCCAGCAGCTTAGTTGGCCCTTCCACAGATACGCAGTATTTT.

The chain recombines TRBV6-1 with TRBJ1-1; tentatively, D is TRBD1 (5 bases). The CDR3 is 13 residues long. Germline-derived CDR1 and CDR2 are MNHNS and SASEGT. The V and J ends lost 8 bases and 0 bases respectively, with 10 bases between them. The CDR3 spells CASATEMNTEAFF. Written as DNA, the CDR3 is TGTGCCAGCGCGACAGAAATGAACACTGAAGCTTTCTTT.

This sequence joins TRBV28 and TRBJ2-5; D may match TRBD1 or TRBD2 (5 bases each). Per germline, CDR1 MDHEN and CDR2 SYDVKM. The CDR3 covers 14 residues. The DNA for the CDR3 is TGTGTCATCAAGAGGAGGCCAGGGCAAGAGACCCAGTACTTC. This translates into CVIKRRPGQETQYF.

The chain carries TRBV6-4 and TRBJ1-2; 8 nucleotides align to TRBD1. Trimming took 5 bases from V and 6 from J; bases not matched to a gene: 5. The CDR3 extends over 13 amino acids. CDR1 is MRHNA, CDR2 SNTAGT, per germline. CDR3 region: CASSTTGEDGYTF. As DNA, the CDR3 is TGTGCCAGCAGTACGACAGGGGAGGATGGCTACACCTTC.

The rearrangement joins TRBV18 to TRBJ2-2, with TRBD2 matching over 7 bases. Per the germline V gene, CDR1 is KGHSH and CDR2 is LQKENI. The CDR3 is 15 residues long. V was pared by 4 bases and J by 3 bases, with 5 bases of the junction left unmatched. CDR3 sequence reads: CASSRLAADTGELFF. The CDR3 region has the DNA TGTGCCAGCTCACGGCTAGCGGCGGACACCGGGGAGCTGTTTTTT.

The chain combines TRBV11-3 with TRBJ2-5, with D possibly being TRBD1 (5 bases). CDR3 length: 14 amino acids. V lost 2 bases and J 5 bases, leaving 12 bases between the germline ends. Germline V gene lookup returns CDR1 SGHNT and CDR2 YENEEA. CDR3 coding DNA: TGTGCCAGCAGCTTAAGGGGCCTTGGGGAGACCCAGTACTTC. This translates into CASSLRGLGETQYF.

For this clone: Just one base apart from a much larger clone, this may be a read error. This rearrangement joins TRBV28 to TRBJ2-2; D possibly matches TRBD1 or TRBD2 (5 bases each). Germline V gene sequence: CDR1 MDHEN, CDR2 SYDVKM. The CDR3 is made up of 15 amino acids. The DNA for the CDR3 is TGTGCCAGCAGTTTGTCCAGGGCGAACACCGGGGAGCTGCTTTTT. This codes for CASSLSRANTGELLF.

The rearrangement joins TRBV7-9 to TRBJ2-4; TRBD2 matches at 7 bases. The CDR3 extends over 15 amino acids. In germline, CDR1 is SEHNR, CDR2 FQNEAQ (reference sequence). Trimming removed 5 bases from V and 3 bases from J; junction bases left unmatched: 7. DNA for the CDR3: TGTGCCAGCAGCCCCTTTGGGACTAACAAAAACATTCAGTACTTC. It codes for CASSPFGTNKNIQYF.

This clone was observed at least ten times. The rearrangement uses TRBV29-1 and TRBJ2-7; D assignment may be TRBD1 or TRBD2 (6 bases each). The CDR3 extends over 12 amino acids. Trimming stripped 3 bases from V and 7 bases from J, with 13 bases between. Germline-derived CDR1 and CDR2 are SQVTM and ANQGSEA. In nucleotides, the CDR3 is TGCAGCGTTGAGAGGGGGGCTGGGGAGCAGTACTTC. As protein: CSVERGAGEQYF.

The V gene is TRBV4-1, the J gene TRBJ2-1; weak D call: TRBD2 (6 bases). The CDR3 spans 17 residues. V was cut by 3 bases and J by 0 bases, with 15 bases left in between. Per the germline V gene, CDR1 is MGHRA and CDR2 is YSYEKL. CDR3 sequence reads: CASSQAQRVSSYNEQFF. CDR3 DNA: TGCGCCAGCAGCCAGGCCCAGCGGGTCAGCTCCTACAATGAGCAGTTCTTC.

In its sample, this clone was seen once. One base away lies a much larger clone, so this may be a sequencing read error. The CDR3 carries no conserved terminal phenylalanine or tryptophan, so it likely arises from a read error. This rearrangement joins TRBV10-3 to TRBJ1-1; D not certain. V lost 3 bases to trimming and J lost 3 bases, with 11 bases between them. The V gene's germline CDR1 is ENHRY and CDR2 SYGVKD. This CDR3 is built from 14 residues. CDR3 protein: CAISDRLGYTEAFL. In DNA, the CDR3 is TGTGCCATCAGTGACAGGCTAGGGTACACTGAAGCTTTCCTT.

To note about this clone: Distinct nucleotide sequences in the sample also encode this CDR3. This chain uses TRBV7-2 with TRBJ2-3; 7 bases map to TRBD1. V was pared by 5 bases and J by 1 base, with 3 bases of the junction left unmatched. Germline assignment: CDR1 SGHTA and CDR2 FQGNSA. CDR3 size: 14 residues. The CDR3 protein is CASSPGQGTDTQYF. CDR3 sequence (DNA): TGTGCCAGCAGCCCCGGACAGGGCACAGATACGCAGTATTTT.

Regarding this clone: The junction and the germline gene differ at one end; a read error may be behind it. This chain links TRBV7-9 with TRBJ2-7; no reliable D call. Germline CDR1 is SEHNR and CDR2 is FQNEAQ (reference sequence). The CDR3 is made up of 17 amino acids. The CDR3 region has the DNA TGCGCCAGCAGCCAAGCCGGAGCCCGCCGAGACTCCTACGAGCAGTACTTC. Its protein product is CASSQAGARRDSYEQYF. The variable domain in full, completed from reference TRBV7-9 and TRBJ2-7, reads DTGVSQNPRHKITKRGQNVTFRCDPISEHNRLYWYRQTLGQGPEFLTYFQNEAQLEKSRLLSDRFSAERPKGSFSTLEIQRTEQGDSAMYLCASSQAGARRDSYEQYFGPGTRLTVT.

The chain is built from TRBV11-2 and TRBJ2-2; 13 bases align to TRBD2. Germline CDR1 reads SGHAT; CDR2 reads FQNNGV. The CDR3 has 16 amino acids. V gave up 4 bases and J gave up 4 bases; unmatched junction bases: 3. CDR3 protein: CASSSGLAGITGELFF. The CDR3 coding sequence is TGTGCCAGCAGCTCGGGACTAGCGGGGATCACCGGGGAGCTGTTTTTT.

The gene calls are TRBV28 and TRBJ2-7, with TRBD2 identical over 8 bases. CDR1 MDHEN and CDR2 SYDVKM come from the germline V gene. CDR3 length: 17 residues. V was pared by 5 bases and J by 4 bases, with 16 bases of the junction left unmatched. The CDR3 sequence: CASSTHPWAGGSYEQYF. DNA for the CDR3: TGTGCCAGCAGTACCCATCCCTGGGCGGGAGGTTCATACGAGCAGTACTTC.

The CDR3: CAISESAGAAYEQYF. DNA for the CDR3: TGTGCCATCAGTGAGTCGGCAGGGGCCGCCTACGAGCAGTACTTC. This sequence joins TRBV10-3 and TRBJ2-7; weak D call: TRBD1 (6 bases). Germline CDR1 and CDR2: ENHRY and SYGVKD. The CDR3 is 15 amino acids. Between the trimmed V and J ends, which lost 0 bases and 2 bases, there was a span of 11 bases.

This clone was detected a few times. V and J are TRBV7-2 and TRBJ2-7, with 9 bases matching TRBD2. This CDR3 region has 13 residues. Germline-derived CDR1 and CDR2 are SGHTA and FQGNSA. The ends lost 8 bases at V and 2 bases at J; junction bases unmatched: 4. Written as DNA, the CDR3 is TGTGCCAGCTCGGGACTAGCCCCCTACGAGCAGTACTTC. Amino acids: CASSGLAPYEQYF.

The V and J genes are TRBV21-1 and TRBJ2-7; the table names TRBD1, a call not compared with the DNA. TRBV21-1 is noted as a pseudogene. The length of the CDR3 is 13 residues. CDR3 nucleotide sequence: TGTGCCAGCAGATCGCCTACAGGGTTCGAGCAGTACTTC. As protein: CASRSPTGFEQYF.

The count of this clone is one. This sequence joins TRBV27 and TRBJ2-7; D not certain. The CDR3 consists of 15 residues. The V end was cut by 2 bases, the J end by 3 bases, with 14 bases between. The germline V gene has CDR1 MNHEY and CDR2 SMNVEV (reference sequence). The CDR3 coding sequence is TGTGCCAGCAGTTTAGGCAGACACCTTATCTACGAGCAGTACTTC. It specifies CASSLGRHLIYEQYF.

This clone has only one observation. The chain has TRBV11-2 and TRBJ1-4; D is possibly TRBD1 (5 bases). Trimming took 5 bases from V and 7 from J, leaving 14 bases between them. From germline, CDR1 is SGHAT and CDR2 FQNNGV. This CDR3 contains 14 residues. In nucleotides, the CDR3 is TGTGCCAGCAGCGTGACAGCTCCTAGTGAAAAACTGTTTTTT. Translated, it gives CASSVTAPSEKLFF.

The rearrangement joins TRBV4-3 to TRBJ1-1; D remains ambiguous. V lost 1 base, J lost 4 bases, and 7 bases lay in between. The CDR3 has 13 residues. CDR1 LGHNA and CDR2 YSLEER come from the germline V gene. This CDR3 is CASSQVRTTEAFF. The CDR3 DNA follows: TGCGCCAGCAGCCAAGTCCGAACCACTGAAGCTTTCTTT.

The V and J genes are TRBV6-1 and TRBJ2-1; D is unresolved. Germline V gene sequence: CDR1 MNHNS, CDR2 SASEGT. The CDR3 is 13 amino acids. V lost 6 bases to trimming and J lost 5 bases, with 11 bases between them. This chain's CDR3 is CASRIDLDNEQFF. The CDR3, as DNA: TGTGCCAGCAGAATCGACTTGGACAATGAGCAGTTCTTC.

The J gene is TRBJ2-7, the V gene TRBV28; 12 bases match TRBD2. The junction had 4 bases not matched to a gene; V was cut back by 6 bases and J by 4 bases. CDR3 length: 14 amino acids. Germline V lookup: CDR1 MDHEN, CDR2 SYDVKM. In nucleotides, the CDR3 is TGTGCCAGCAGCTTGACTAGCGGGAGTTACGAGCAGTACTTC. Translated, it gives CASSLTSGSYEQYF.

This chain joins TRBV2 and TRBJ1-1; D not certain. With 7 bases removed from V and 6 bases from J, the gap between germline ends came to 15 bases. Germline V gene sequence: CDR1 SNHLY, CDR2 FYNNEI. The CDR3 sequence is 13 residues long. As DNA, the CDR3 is TGTGCCAGCATGGTAATCCCGAGGGCTGAAGCTTTCTTT. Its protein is CASMVIPRAEAFF.

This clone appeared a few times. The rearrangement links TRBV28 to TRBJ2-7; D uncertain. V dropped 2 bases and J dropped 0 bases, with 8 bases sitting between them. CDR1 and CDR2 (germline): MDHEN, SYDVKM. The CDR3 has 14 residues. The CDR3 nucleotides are TGTGCCAGCAGTTTAAAGCCTAGCTCCTACGAGCAGTACTTC. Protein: CASSLKPSSYEQYF.

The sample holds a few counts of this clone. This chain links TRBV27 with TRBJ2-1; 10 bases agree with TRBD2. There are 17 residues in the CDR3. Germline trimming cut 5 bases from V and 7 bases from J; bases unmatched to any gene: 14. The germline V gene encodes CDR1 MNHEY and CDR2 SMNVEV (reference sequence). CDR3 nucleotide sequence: TGTGCCAGCAGTACCCGACTAGCGGGTAGTCGGACAAATGAGCAGTTCTTC. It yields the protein CASSTRLAGSRTNEQFF.

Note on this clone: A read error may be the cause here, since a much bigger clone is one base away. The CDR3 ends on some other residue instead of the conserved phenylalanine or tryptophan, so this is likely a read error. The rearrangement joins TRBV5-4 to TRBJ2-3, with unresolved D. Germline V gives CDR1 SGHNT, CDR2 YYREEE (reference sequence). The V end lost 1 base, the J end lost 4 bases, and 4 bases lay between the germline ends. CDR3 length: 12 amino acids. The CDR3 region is CASSLSADTQYL. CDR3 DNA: TGTGCCAGCAGCTTGTCTGCAGATACGCAGTATCTT.

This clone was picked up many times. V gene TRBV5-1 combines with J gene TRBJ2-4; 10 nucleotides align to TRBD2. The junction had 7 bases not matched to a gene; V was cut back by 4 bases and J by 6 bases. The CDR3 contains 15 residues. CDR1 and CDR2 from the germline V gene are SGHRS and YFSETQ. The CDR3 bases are TGCGCCAGCAGCACCGCGGCTAGCGGGAGAAACATTCAGTACTTC. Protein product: CASSTAASGRNIQYF.

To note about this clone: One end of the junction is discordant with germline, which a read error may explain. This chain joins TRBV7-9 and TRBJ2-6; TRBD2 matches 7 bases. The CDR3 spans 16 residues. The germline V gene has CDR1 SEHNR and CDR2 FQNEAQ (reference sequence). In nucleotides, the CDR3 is TGTGTCAGCAGCTTAGCGGGCGTAGCTGGGGCCAACGTCCTGACTTTC. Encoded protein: CVSSLAGVAGANVLTF.

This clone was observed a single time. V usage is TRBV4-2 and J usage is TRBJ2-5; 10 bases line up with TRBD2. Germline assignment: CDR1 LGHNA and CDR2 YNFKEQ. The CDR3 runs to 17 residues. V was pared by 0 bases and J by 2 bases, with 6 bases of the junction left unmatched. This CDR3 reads CASSQEASGRGQETQYF. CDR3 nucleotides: TGTGCCAGCAGCCAAGAGGCTAGCGGGAGAGGTCAAGAGACCCAGTACTTC.

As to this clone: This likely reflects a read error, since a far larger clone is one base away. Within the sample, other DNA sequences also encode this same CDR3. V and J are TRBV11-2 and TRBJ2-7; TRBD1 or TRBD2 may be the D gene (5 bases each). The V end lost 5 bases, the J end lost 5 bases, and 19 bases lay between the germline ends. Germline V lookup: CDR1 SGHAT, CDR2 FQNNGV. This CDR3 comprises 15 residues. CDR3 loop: CASSRTGLPVNEQYF. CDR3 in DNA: TGTGCCAGCAGCCGAACGGGGCTTCCAGTGAACGAGCAGTACTTC.